Listed below are T cell receptor beta chains from one sample, sequenced in a study of cytomegalovirus exposure and HLA in healthy donors. Libraries were prepared by immunoSEQ multiplex PCR; TCRdb keeps only in-frame clonotypes and omits some of them. Among 55,000 to 70,000 clones listed, roughly 90% were seen once. The sequenced material came from PBMCs. All receptors come from a woman between 25 and 40 years old in good health and CMV-seronegative. Each CDR3 is given with its conserved first and last residue. The D gene is left open where the match is weak. Not every row has a clone size; where given, it reads once, few, many or a size class.

J	V	size	D	CDR3	DNA
TRBJ2-7	TRBV14	.	.	CASSAGTSPLYEQYF	TGTGCCAGCAGTGCCGGAACTAGCCCACTCTACGAGCAGTACTTC
TRBJ1-2	TRBV28	.	.	CASSLSTGGAGYGYTF	TGTGCCAGCAGTTTATCAACGGGGGGCGCGGGGTATGGCTACACCTTC
TRBJ2-7	TRBV21-1	.	.	CASSKARGLAGPTSSYEQYF	TGTGCCAGCAGCAAAGCGCGAGGACTAGCGGGTCCGACCAGCTCCTACGAGCAGTACTTC
TRBJ2-5	TRBV30	.	.	CAWSGTGLEETQYF	TGTGCCTGGAGTGGAACAGGGCTTGAGGAGACCCAGTACTTC
TRBJ1-1	TRBV4-1	.	.	CASLSGREGVTEAFF	TGCGCCAGCCTTTCTGGCAGGGAGGGGGTCACTGAAGCTTTCTTT
TRBJ2-7	TRBV2	.	TRBD2	CASSDGSGTEQYF	TGTGCCAGCAGTGACGGTAGCGGGACTGAGCAGTACTTC
TRBJ2-1	TRBV7-2	.	TRBD2	CASSSKEGLHNEQFF	TGTGCCAGCAGCTCTAAAGAGGGACTACATAATGAGCAGTTCTTC
TRBJ2-1	TRBV19	once	TRBD2	CASSDRAGTSGYNEQFF	TGTGCCAGTTCCGACAGGGCCGGGACTAGCGGGTACAATGAGCAGTTCTTC
TRBJ2-7	TRBV19	.	TRBD1	CASNGQGDMYEQYF	TGTGCCAGTAACGGACAGGGTGATATGTACGAGCAGTACTTC
TRBJ2-7	TRBV28	.	.	CASITLSEQYF	TGTGCCAGCATTACCCTAAGCGAGCAGTACTTC